Below are 10 T cell receptor beta chains sequenced from a single sample in a study of shared clonotypes between healthy human individuals. The repertoire was sequenced with immunoSEQ multiplex PCR; TCRdb's copy has only in-frame clones and lacks some. The data contain 2 million to 2.5 million clones, about 92% of them singletons. Sequencing was done on a sample of naive CD4+ T cells from PBMCs. Subset specified: CD45RA+ positively selected. The receptor set was obtained from a man between 18 and 35 years old in good health. Some clones in this sample may be carry-over from other donors' samples.

This chain uses TRBV19 with TRBJ2-2; a weak D match, TRBD1 (6 bases). The V end lost 6 bases, the J end lost 4 bases, and 18 bases lay between the germline ends. The CDR3 is 16 residues long. The germline CDR1 and CDR2 sequences are LNHDA and SQIVND (reference sequence). CDR3 DNA: TGTGCCAGTAGGGGACAATCCCTTAGAGGCACCGGGGAGCTGTTTTTT. It translates to CASRGQSLRGTGELFF.

This chain joins TRBV9 and TRBJ1-2, with D unclear. CDR3 length: 14 amino acids. Germline CDR1 is SGDLS and CDR2 is YYNGEE. V lost 4 bases and J 2 bases, leaving 12 bases between the germline ends. CDR3 bases: TGTGCCAGCAGCCCTCGGTACTACAACTATGGCTACACCTTC. It encodes CASSPRYYNYGYTF.

This chain links TRBV4-1 with TRBJ1-4, with D unresolved. V was pared by 6 bases and J by 3 bases, with 14 bases between. This CDR3 spans 15 amino acids. Germline assignment: CDR1 MGHRA and CDR2 YSYEKL. The CDR3 bases are TGCGCCAGCAGGCCCCTAGGGCTTGCTAATGAAAAACTGTTTTTT. Residues: CASRPLGLANEKLFF.

The chain employs TRBV29-1 and TRBJ2-3; 10 bases align to TRBD2. The CDR3 is 16 amino acids. Unmatched junction bases numbered 12, after V lost 0 bases and J lost 9 bases. CDR1 is SQVTM, CDR2 ANQGSEA, per germline. The CDR3: CSVEDLISGRKGTQYF. The CDR3 nucleotides read TGCAGCGTTGAAGATCTTATTAGCGGGAGGAAGGGGACGCAGTATTTT.

This clone was detected a few times. V is TRBV27 and J is TRBJ2-2, with 7 bases matching TRBD2. J lost 7 bases, V lost 0 bases, and 2 bases had no gene match. The V gene's germline CDR1 is MNHEY and CDR2 SMNVEV (reference sequence). CDR3 length: 14 residues. The CDR3 region is CASSLSRGDGELFF. The CDR3 DNA reads as TGTGCCAGCAGTTTATCCCGGGGGGACGGGGAGCTGTTTTTT.

The chain couples TRBV7-3 to TRBJ2-3; 8 bases line up with TRBD2. V lost 5 bases, J lost 6 bases, and 13 bases stayed unmatched. Germline V gene lookup returns CDR1 SGHTA and CDR2 FQGTGA. The CDR3 loop spans 16 amino acids. DNA of the CDR3: TGTGCCAGCAGCGAAGGACTAGCCGGGGGTAGGGATACGCAGTATTTT. This gives the protein CASSEGLAGGRDTQYF. The complete variable domain, with remaining parts taken from reference TRBV7-3 and TRBJ2-3, reads GAGVSQTPSNKVTEKGKYVELRCDPISGHTALYWYRQSLGQGPEFLIYFQGTGAADDSGLPNDRFFAVRPEGSVSTLKIQRTERGDSAVYLCASSEGLAGGRDTQYFGPGTRLTVL.

V gene TRBV5-1 combines with J gene TRBJ1-1; tentative D call: TRBD1 (5 bases). The CDR3 is made up of 13 amino acids. Germline CDR1 SGHRS, CDR2 YFSETQ. V shed 7 bases and J shed 4 bases, with 14 bases lying between them. CDR3 sequence (DNA): TGCGCCAGCGGAAACAGGATTCTCACTGAAGCTTTCTTT. The encoded protein is CASGNRILTEAFF. The full variable domain, completed using reference TRBV5-1 and TRBJ1-1, is KAGVTQTPRYLIKTRGQQVTLSCSPISGHRSVSWYQQTPGQGLQFLFEYFSETQRNKGNFPGRFSGRQFSNSRSEMNVSTLELGDSALYLCASGNRILTEAFFGQGTRLTVV.

This sequence joins TRBV28 and TRBJ1-5; 10 positions match TRBD1. The V segment lost 6 bases and the J segment 3 bases; nucleotides outside the gene matches: 11. Per the germline V gene, CDR1 is MDHEN and CDR2 is SYDVKM. CDR3 length: 17 residues. CDR3 protein: CASSHYRGQGPNQPQHF. DNA of the CDR3: TGTGCCAGCAGCCATTATCGGGGACAGGGGCCCAATCAGCCCCAGCATTTT.

V is TRBV28 and J is TRBJ2-3, with D possibly TRBD2 on 6 matching bases. Germline V lookup: CDR1 MDHEN, CDR2 SYDVKM. This CDR3 comprises 14 residues. Trimming left V 5 bases short and J 8 bases short, with 17 bases between. The CDR3 sequence is CASSRSFGRGTQYF. CDR3 bases: TGTGCCAGCAGTCGGAGTTTTGGGCGGGGTACGCAGTATTTT.

This clone was observed once. This chain links TRBV19 with TRBJ1-1; no clear D. V was trimmed by 1 base and J by 4 bases, leaving 13 bases between them. Germline assignment: CDR1 LNHDA and CDR2 SQIVND (reference sequence). The CDR3 has 15 amino acids. The CDR3 DNA follows: TGTGCCAGTAGTATAGGGTTCGGGTGGGCCACTGAAGCTTTCTTT. The encoded protein is CASSIGFGWATEAFF.